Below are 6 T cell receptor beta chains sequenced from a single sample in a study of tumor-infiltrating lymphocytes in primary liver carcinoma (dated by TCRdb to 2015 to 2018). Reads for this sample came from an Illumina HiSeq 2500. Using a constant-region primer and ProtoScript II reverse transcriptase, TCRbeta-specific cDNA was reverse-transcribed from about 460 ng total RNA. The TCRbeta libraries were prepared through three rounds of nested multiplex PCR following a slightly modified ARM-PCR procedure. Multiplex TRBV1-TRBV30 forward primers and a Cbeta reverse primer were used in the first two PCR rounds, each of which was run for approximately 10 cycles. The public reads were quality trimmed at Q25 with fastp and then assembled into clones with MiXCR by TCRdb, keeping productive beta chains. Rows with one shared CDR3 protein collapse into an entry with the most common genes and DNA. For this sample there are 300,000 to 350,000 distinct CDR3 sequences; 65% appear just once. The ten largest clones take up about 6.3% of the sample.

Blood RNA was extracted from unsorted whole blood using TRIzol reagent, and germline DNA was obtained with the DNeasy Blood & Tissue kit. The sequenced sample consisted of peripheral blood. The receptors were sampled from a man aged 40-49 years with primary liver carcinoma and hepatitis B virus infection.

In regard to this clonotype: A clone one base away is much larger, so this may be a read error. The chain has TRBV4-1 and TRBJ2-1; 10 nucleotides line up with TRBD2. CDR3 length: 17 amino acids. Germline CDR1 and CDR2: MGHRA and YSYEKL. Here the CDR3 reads CANSQPSGSMSYNEQFF. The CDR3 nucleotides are TGCGCCAACAGCCAACCTAGCGGGAGTATGTCCTACAATGAGCAGTTCTTC.

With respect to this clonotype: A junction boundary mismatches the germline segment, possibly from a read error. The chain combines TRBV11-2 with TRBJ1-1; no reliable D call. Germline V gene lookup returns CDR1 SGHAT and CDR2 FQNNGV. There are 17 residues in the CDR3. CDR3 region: CASSLRSSGQANTEASF. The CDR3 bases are TGTGCCAGCAGCCTCAGATCCTCAGGCCAGGCGAACACTGAAGCTTCCTTT. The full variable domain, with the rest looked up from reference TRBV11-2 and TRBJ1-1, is EAGVAQSPRYKIIEKRQSVAFWCNPISGHATLYWYQQILGQGPKLLIQFQNNGVVDDSQLPKDRFSAERLKGVDSTLKIQPAKLEDSAVYLCASSLRSSGQANTEASFGQGTRLTVV.

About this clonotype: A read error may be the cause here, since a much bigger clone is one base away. CDR3 bases: TGTGCCAGCAGCCCGGTGGGAACATCCTACGAGCAGTACTTC. It yields the protein CASSPVGTSYEQYF. The chain links TRBV7-8 to TRBJ2-7; D unclear. This CDR3 has 14 amino acids. Germline V gives CDR1 SGHVS, CDR2 FQNEAQ. V was cut by 5 bases and J by 1 base, with 12 bases left in between.

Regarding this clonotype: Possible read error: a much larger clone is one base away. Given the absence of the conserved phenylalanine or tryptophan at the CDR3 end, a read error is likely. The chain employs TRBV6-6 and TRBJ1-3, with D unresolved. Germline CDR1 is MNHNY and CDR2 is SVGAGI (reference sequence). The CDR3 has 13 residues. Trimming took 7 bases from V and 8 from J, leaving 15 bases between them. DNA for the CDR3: TGTGCCAGCACCCGAACCCTTCCAGACACCATATATCTT. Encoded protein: CASTRTLPDTIYL.

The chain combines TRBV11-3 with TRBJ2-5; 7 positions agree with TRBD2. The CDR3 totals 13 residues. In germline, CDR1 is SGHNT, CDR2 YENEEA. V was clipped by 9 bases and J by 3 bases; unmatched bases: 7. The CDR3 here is CASSMSGKETQYF. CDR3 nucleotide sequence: TGTGCCAGTAGCATGAGCGGGAAAGAGACCCAGTACTTC.

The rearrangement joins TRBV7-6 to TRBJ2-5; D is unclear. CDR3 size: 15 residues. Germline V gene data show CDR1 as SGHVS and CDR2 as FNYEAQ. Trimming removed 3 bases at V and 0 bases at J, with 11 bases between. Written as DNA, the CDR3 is TGTGCCAGCAGCTTTTCGTCACCGAACCAAGAGACCCAGTACTTC. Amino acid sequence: CASSFSSPNQETQYF.